This T cell receptor (beta chain) was documented in a study of technical replicates of blood from several donors. Repertoires were generated with immunoSEQ multiplex PCR, while TCRdb's copy carries only in-frame clones and drops some. The profile shows about 89,000 clones, about 94% of them singletons. CDR3 length: 15 residues. V was pared by 5 bases and J by 4 bases, with 20 bases between. In germline, CDR1 is SQVTM, CDR2 ANQGSEA. The sequencing sample was made of T cells isolated from PBMCs. This chain joins TRBV29-1 and TRBJ2-5; D may be TRBD1 (7 bases). This TCR came from a human donor in good health. The CDR3 sequence: CSVPGGSGGRETQYF. The CDR3 region has the DNA TGCAGCGTTCCTGGTGGGTCAGGGGGGCGAGAGACCCAGTACTTC.